The table lists the clone carrying this T cell receptor (beta chain) with a count of one. This sample was taken from a study of CD8 T cells in Susac syndrome. V gave up 5 bases and J gave up 5 bases; unmatched junction bases: 5. The germline CDR1 and CDR2 sequences are SQVTM and ANQGSEA. This CDR3 is built from 12 residues. The RNA input was about 0.5 to 1 ug, and it was reverse transcribed with random hexamers. MiXCR, run by TCRdb on the immunoSEQ multiplex PCR reads, gives a single entry per CDR3 protein. Among around 160,000 distinct CDR3 sequences, about 95% were seen once, and the ten largest hold under 0.15%.

The receptor's source is a human donor in good health. Sequenced sample: CD4+ T cells from PBMCs. The chain is built from TRBV29-1 and TRBJ1-1; 7 nucleotides line up with TRBD1. CDR3 DNA sequence: TGCAGCGTTCACTCAGGGGGAACTGAAGCTTTCTTT. Amino acid sequence: CSVHSGGTEAFF.